The present TCR beta chain was sequenced within a study of response to subunit inactivated influenza vaccine. TCRdb itself ran the RT-PCR reads through MiXCR, one entry per CDR3 protein. The sample records 180,000 or so distinct CDR3 sequences, less than 15% being singletons. The same data also contributed to another study, on T cells expressing NK-cell markers. This second study notes: Making the TCR beta cDNA relied on 5'RACE template switching with UMIs. One of the eight sequenced donors was seronegative, whereas the other seven were HCMV-seropositive. An anti-gamma-delta TCR antibody confined sorting to alpha-beta TCR T cells across several of the experiments.

This TCR came from a man in his fifties or sixties who received an inactivated influenza vaccine. The sequencing used CD8+ T cells sorted from PBMCs, collected roughly 13 days after vaccination.

CDR3 region: CAITMQDRGPGANVLTF. DNA for the CDR3: TGTGCCATCACTATGCAGGACAGGGGGCCTGGGGCCAACGTCCTGACTTTC. The genes are TRBV10-3 and TRBJ2-6, with 11 bases identical to TRBD1. This CDR3 contains 17 residues. The V gene end was trimmed by 7 bases and the J gene end by 2 bases; junction bases not matched to a gene: 7. Germline-derived CDR1 and CDR2 are ENHRY and SYGVKD.